Described below is a single TCR beta chain sequence and its context. The antigen remains undetermined. The germline V gene has CDR1 SQVTM and CDR2 ANQGSEA. The CDR3 covers 13 residues. The data are from a study of CXCR3-negative and CXCR3-positive naive CD8 T cells. Study-wide results and caveats: Naive subsets were similarly diverse, while memory CD8+ repertoires were much less diverse.

Each TRB cDNA library was prepared by 5' RACE (with UMI labels). TCRdb reanalyzed the 5' RACE reads and collapses them to one entry per CDR3 protein, without DNA. The sample has 45,000 to 70,000 distinct CDR3 sequences. The clonotype comes from a human donor in good health. Some clones in this sample may be carry-over from other donors' samples. The V call is TRBV29-1, the J call TRBJ2-7; the TRBD1 assignment by TCRdb is unverifiable without DNA. The sample was memory CD8+ T cells from blood. The CDR3 region is CSVVGQGFHEQYF.